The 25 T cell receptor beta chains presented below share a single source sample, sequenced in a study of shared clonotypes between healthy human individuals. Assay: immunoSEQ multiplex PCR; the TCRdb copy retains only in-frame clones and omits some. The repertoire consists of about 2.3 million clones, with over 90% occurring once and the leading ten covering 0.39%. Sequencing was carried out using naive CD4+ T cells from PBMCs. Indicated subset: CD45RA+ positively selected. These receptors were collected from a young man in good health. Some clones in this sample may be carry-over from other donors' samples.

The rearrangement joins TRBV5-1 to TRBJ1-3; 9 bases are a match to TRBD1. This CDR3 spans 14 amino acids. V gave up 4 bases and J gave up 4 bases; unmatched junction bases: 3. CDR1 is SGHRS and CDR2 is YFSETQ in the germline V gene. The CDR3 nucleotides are TGCGCCAGCAGCGGTGGGACAGGGGGAAACACCATATATTTT. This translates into CASSGGTGGNTIYF. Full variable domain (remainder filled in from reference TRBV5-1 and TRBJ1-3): KAGVTQTPRYLIKTRGQQVTLSCSPISGHRSVSWYQQTPGQGLQFLFEYFSETQRNKGNFPGRFSGRQFSNSRSEMNVSTLELGDSALYLCASSGGTGGNTIYFGEGSWLTVV.

CDR3: CASSWAGTSGGDEQFF. Written as DNA, the CDR3 is TGTGCCAGCAGCTGGGCCGGGACTAGCGGTGGTGATGAGCAGTTCTTC. This chain links TRBV5-6 with TRBJ2-1; 11 positions match TRBD2. Germline lookup yields CDR1 SGHDT and CDR2 YYEEEE. V lost 3 bases and J lost 8; bases outside the gene matches: 10. CDR3 size: 16 residues.

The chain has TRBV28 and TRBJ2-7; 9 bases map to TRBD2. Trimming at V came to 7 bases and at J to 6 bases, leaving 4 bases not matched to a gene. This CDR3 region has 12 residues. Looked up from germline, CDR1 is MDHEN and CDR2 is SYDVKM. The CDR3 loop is CASTVGLAEQYF. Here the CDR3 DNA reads TGTGCCAGCACCGTGGGACTAGCCGAGCAGTACTTC.

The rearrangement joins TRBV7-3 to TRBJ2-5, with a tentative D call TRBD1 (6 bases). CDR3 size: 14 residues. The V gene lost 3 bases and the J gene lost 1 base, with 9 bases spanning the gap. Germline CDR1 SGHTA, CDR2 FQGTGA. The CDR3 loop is CASSLDSGQETQYF. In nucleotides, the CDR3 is TGTGCCAGCAGCTTGGACAGTGGCCAAGAGACCCAGTACTTC.

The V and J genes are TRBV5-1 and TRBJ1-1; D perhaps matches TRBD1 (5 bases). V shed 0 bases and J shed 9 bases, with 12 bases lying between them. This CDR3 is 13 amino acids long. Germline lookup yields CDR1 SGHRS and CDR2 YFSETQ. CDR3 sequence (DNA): TGCGCCAGCAGCTTGGCGGCCGCGGGGCAAGCTTTCTTT. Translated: CASSLAAAGQAFF.

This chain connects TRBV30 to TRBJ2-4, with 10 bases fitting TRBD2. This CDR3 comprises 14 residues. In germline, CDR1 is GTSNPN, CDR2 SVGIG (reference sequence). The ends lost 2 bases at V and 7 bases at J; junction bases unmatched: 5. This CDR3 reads CAWSFTSGVNIQYF. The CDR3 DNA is TGTGCCTGGAGTTTTACTAGCGGGGTTAACATTCAGTACTTC.

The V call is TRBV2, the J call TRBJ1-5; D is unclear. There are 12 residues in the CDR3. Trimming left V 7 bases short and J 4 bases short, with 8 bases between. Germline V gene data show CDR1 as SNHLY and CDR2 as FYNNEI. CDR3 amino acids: CASNGDNQPQHF. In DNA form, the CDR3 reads TGTGCCAGCAACGGGGATAATCAGCCCCAGCATTTT.

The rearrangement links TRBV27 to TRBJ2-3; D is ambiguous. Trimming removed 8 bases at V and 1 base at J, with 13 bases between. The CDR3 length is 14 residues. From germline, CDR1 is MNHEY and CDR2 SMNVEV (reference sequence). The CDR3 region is CASAPRWGTDTQYF. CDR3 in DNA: TGTGCCAGCGCTCCCCGATGGGGCACAGATACGCAGTATTTT.

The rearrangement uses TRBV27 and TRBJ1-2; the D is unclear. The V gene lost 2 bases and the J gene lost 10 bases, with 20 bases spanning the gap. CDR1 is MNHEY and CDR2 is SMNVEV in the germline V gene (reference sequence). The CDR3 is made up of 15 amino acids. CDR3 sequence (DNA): TGTGCCAGCAGTTTAAGCGGACGAGAGGTTTTCGACTACACCTTC. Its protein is CASSLSGREVFDYTF.

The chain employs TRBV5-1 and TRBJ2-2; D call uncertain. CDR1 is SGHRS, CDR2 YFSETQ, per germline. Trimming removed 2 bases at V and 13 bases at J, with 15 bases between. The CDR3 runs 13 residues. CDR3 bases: TGCGCCAGCAGCTTACCTAACCAAGGTCTGCTGTTTTTT. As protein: CASSLPNQGLLFF.

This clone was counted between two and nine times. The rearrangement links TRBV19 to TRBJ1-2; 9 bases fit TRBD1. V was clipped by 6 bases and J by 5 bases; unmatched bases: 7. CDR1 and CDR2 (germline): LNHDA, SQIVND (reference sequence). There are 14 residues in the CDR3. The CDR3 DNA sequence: TGTGCCAGTAGACATGGACAGGGGTGGTATGGCTACACCTTC. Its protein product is CASRHGQGWYGYTF.

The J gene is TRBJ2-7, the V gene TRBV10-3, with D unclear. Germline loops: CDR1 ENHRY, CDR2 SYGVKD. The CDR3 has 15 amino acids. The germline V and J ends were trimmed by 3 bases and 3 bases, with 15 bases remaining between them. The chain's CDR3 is CAISDLLGSFYEQYF. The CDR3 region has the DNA TGTGCCATCAGTGACCTGCTGGGGTCTTTCTACGAGCAGTACTTC.

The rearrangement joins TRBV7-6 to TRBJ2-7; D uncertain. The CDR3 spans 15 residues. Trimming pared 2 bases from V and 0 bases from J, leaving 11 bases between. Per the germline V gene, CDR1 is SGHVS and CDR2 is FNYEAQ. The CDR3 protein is CASSLKSGNSYEQYF. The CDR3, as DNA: TGTGCCAGCAGCTTAAAGTCTGGAAACTCCTACGAGCAGTACTTC.

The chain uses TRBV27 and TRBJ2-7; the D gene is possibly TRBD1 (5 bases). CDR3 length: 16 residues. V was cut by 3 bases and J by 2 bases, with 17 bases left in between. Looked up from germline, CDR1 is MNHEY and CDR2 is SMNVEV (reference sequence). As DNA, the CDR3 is TGTGCCAGCAGTTTCAGGGCGCCTAGTCACGCCTACGAGCAGTACTTC. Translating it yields CASSFRAPSHAYEQYF.

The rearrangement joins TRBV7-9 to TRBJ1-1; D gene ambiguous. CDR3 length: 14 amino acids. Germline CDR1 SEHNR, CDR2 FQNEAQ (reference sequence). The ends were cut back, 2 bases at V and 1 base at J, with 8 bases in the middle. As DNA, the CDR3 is TGTGCCAGCAGCTTAATTTACGCGAACACTGAAGCTTTCTTT. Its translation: CASSLIYANTEAFF.

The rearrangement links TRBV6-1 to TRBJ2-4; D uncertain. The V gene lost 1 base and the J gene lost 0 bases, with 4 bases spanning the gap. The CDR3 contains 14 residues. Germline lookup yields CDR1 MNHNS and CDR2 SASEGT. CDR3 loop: CASSEGLAKNIQYF. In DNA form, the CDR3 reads TGTGCCAGCAGTGAAGGCCTAGCCAAAAACATTCAGTACTTC.

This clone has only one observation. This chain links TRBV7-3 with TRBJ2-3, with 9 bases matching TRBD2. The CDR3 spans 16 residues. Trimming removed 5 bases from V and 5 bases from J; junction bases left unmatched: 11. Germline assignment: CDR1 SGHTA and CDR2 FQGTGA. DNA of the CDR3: TGTGCCAGCAGCAAACTGGTAGCGGGAGTTGGAGATACGCAGTATTTT. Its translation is CASSKLVAGVGDTQYF. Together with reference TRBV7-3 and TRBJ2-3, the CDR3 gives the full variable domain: GAGVSQTPSNKVTEKGKYVELRCDPISGHTALYWYRQSLGQGPEFLIYFQGTGAADDSGLPNDRFFAVRPEGSVSTLKIQRTERGDSAVYLCASSKLVAGVGDTQYFGPGTRLTVL.

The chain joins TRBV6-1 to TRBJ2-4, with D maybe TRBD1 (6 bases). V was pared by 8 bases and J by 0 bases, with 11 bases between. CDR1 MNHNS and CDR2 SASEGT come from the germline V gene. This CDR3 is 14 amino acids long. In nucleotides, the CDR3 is TGTGCCAGCCTGGGGGCCCTAGCCAAAAACATTCAGTACTTC. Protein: CASLGALAKNIQYF.

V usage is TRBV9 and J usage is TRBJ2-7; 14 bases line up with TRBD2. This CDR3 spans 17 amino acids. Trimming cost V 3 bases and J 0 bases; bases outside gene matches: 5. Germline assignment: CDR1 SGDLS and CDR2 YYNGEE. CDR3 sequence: CASSAGLAGEGSYEQYF. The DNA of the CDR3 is TGTGCCAGCAGCGCGGGACTAGCGGGAGAGGGCTCCTACGAGCAGTACTTC.

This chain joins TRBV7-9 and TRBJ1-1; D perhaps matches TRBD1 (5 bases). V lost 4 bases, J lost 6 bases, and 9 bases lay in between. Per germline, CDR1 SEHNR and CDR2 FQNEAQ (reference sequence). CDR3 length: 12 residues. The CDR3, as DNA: TGTGCCAGCAGCTCACCAGGGCCTGAAGCTTTCTTT. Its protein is CASSSPGPEAFF.

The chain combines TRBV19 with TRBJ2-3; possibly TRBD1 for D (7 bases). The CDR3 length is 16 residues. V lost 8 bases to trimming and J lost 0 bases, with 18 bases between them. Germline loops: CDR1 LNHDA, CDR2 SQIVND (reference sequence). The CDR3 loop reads CASSNRGTASTDTQYF. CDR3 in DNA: TGTGCCAGTTCGAATCGCGGGACAGCTAGCACAGATACGCAGTATTTT.

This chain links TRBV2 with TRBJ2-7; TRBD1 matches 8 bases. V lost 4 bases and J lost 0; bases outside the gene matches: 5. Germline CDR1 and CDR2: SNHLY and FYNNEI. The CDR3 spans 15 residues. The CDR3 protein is CASSGRTGISYEQYF. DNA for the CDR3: TGTGCCAGCAGTGGACGGACAGGGATCTCCTACGAGCAGTACTTC.

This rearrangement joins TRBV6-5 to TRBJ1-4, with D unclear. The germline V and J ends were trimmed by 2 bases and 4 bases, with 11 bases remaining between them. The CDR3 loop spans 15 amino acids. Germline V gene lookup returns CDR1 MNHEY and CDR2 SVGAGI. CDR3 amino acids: CASSYRARLNEKLFF. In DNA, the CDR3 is TGTGCCAGCAGTTACAGAGCCAGACTTAATGAAAAACTGTTTTTT.

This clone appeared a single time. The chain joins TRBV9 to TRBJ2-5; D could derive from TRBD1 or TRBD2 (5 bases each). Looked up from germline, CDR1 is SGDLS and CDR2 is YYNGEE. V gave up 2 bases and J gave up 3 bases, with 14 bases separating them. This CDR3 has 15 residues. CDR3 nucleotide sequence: TGTGCCAGCAGCGTTGGTCCGGGACCTGAAGAGACCCAGTACTTC. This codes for CASSVGPGPEETQYF.

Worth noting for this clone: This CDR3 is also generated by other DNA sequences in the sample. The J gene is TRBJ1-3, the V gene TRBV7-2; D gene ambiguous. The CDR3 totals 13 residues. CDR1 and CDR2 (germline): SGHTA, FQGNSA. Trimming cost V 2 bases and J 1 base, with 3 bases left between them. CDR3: CASSLTSGNTIYF. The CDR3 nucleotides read TGTGCCAGCAGCTTAACATCTGGAAACACCATATATTTT. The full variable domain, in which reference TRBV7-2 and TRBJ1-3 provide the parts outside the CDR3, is GAGVSQSPSNKVTEKGKDVELRCDPISGHTALYWYRQSLGQGLEFLIYFQGNSAPDKSGLPSDRFSAERTGGSVSTLTIQRTQQEDSAVYLCASSLTSGNTIYFGEGSWLTVV.